A single sample gave rise to the 2 T cell receptor beta chains below, sequenced in a study of blood T cell repertoires in COVID-19. TCRdb's copy holds only in-frame clones and misses some; the assay was immunoSEQ multiplex PCR. The table shows 110,000 or so clones, with about 85% occurring only once. The specimen was peripheral blood. These receptors originate from a man aged 40-49 years with acute or convalescent COVID-19.

The rearrangement links TRBV6-2 or TRBV6-3 to TRBJ1-5, with 7 bases fitting TRBD1. Per germline, CDR1 MNHEY and CDR2 SVGEGT. The CDR3 covers 17 residues. J was trimmed by 1 base and V by 2 bases; bases with no gene match: 8. Here the CDR3 reads CASSYHLAQGSNQPQHF. CDR3 sequence (DNA): TGTGCCAGCAGTTACCACCTAGCACAGGGGAGCAATCAGCCCCAGCATTTT.

The chain joins TRBV5-1 to TRBJ2-3, with 11 nucleotides matching TRBD2. Germline V gene sequence: CDR1 SGHRS, CDR2 YFSETQ. The V and J ends lost 0 bases and 7 bases, in that order; junction bases with no gene match: 7. The CDR3 sequence is 16 residues long. The CDR3: CASSLGGSGGANTQYF. The CDR3 nucleotides are TGCGCCAGCAGCTTGGGCGGTAGCGGGGGGGCTAATACGCAGTATTTT. Supplemented by reference TRBV5-1 and TRBJ2-3, the full variable domain reads KAGVTQTPRYLIKTRGQQVTLSCSPISGHRSVSWYQQTPGQGLQFLFEYFSETQRNKGNFPGRFSGRQFSNSRSEMNVSTLELGDSALYLCASSLGGSGGANTQYFGPGTRLTVL.